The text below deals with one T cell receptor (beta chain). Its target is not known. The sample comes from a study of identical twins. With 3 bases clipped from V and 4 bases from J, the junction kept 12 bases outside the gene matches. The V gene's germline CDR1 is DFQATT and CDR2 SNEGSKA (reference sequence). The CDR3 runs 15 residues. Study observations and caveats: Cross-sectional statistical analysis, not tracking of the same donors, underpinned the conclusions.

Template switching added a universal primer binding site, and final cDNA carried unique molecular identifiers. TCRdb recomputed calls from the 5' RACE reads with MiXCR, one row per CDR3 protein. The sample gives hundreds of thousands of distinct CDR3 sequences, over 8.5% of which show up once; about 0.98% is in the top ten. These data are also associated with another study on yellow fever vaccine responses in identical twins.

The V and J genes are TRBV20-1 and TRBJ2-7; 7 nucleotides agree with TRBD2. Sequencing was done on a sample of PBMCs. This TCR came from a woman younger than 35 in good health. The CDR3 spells CSASVSRAGYYEQYF. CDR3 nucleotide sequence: TGCAGTGCTAGTGTCAGCCGAGCGGGGTATTACGAGCAGTACTTC.